This entry lists 7 T cell receptor beta chains sequenced from one sample in a study of blood T cell repertoires in COVID-19. TCRdb keeps only in-frame clones here, not all; method: immunoSEQ multiplex PCR. The table shows 200,000 to 250,000 clones, with about 84% occurring only once. The specimen was peripheral blood. The receptors originated from a woman of 80 years or more with COVID-19, enrolled during active disease.

This rearrangement joins TRBV6-5 to TRBJ2-1; 7 nucleotides match TRBD2. This CDR3 spans 12 amino acids. With V trimmed by 6 bases and J by 9 bases, 5 bases remained unmatched. Per germline, CDR1 MNHEY and CDR2 SVGAGI. The CDR3 DNA reads TGTGCCAGCAGGGCGGGAGCAGGTGAGCAGTTCTTC. This encodes CASRAGAGEQFF.

The V call is TRBV7-8, the J call TRBJ1-6; D is uncertain. The CDR3 is 15 residues long. Germline CDR1 reads SGHVS; CDR2 reads FQNEAQ. V dropped 3 bases and J dropped 5 bases, with 11 bases sitting between them. CDR3 in amino acids: CASSFPPSHNSPLHF. Here the CDR3 DNA reads TGTGCCAGCAGCTTCCCCCCTTCCCATAATTCACCCCTCCACTTT. The full variable domain, with the rest looked up from reference TRBV7-8 and TRBJ1-6, is GAGVSQSPRYKVAKRGQDVALRCDPISGHVSLFWYQQALGQGPEFLTYFQNEAQLDKSGLPSDRFFAERPEGSVSTLKIQRTQQEDSAVYLCASSFPPSHNSPLHFGNGTRLTVT.

The chain links TRBV3-1 (or the pseudogene TRBV3-2) to TRBJ1-1; no firm D call. V was shortened by 4 bases and J by 4 bases, with 13 bases between the two germline ends. Germline V lookup: CDR1 LGHDT, CDR2 YNNKEL (reference sequence). CDR3 length: 14 residues. For the CDR3, the DNA is TGTGCCAGCAGCCGAGTCGGAGGAGGCACTGAAGCTTTCTTT. Protein product: CASSRVGGGTEAFF.

J is TRBJ1-6 and V is TRBV7-9, with D perhaps matching TRBD1 (5 bases). The germline gives CDR1 SEHNR, CDR2 FQNEAQ (reference sequence). The CDR3 runs 13 residues. V was cut by 3 bases and J by 7 bases, with 7 bases left in between. Here the CDR3 reads CASSFPGNSPLHF. The CDR3 nucleotides read TGTGCCAGCAGCTTCCCAGGGAATTCACCCCTCCACTTT.

The gene calls are TRBV6-1 and TRBJ2-7; D is undetermined. CDR3 length equals 13 residues. Germline V CDR1 and CDR2: MNHNS, SASEGT. With 2 bases removed from V and 4 bases from J, the gap between germline ends came to 9 bases. CDR3 sequence: CASSESGRYEQYF. DNA for the CDR3: TGTGCCAGCAGTGAATCAGGTCGGTACGAGCAGTACTTC.

The rearrangement links TRBV21-1 to TRBJ1-2. TRBV21-1 represents a pseudogene. This CDR3 region has 9 residues. The DNA for the CDR3 is TGTGCCAGGAGGTATGGCTACACCTTC. Translating it yields CARRYGYTF.

The chain carries TRBV3-1 (or the pseudogene TRBV3-2) and TRBJ2-6; no clear D. Trimming took off 2 bases at V and 0 bases at J, with 2 bases between the two ends. Per germline, CDR1 LGHDT and CDR2 YNNKEL (reference sequence). This CDR3 has 14 residues. DNA of the CDR3: TGTGCCAGCAGCCAACGCTCTGGGGCCAACGTCCTGACTTTC. Translation gives CASSQRSGANVLTF.